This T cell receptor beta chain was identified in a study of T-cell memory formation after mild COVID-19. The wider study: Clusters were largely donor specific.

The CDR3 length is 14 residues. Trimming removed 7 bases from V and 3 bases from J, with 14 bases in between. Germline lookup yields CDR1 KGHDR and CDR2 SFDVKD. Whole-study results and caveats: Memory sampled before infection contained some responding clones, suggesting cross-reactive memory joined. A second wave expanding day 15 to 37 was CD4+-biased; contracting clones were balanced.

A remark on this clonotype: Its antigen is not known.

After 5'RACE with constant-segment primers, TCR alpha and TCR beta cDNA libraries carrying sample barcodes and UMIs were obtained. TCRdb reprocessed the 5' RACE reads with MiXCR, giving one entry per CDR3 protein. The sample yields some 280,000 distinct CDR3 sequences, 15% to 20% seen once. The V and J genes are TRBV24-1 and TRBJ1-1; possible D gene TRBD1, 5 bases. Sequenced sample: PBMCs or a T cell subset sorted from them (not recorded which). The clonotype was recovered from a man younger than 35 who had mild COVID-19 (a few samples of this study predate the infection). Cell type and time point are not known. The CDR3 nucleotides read TGTGCCACCAGGGGGGGAGGGGTGGACACTGAAGCTTTCTTT. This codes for CATRGGGVDTEAFF.